Each of the 24 T cell receptor beta chains below was sequenced from the same sample in a study of blood T cell repertoires in COVID-19. Only in-frame clones appear in the TCRdb table, and some are missing; sequencing was by immunoSEQ multiplex PCR. The sample lists 250,000 or so clones; 70% to 90% were seen once. Material: peripheral blood. All receptors derive from a man aged 18 to 29 with active or convalescent COVID-19.

The rearrangement uses TRBV11-2 and TRBJ1-2; 11 positions agree with TRBD1. CDR1 and CDR2 from the germline V gene are SGHAT and FQNNGV. V was clipped by 5 bases and J by 4 bases; unmatched bases: 12. The CDR3 covers 17 residues. The CDR3 sequence is CASSETGQGVWSYGYTF. The CDR3 DNA reads as TGTGCCAGCAGCGAAACGGGACAGGGGGTATGGAGCTATGGCTACACCTTC. Combining the CDR3 with reference TRBV11-2 and TRBJ1-2 gives the whole variable domain EAGVAQSPRYKIIEKRQSVAFWCNPISGHATLYWYQQILGQGPKLLIQFQNNGVVDDSQLPKDRFSAERLKGVDSTLKIQPAKLEDSAVYLCASSETGQGVWSYGYTFGSGTRLTVV.

V is TRBV30 and J is TRBJ2-3; no clear D gene. CDR3 length equals 12 residues. The V and J ends lost 2 bases and 4 bases respectively, with 7 bases between them. Germline V gene sequence: CDR1 GTSNPN, CDR2 SVGIG (reference sequence). CDR3: CAWSPRPDTQYF. The DNA for the CDR3 is TGTGCCTGGAGTCCCAGGCCAGATACGCAGTATTTT.

The chain joins TRBV14 to TRBJ2-1; TRBD2 is a possible D gene (6 bases). V lost 0 bases to trimming and J lost 9 bases, with 6 bases between them. This CDR3 region has 12 residues. Germline loops: CDR1 SGHDN, CDR2 FVKESK. CDR3 in amino acids: CASSQEGGEQFF. The CDR3 nucleotides read TGTGCCAGCAGCCAAGAGGGAGGTGAGCAGTTCTTC.

This sequence joins TRBV28 and TRBJ2-5; TRBD2 is a possible D gene (5 bases). The CDR3 is 13 amino acids. Germline CDR1 and CDR2: MDHEN and SYDVKM. V was clipped by 8 bases and J by 4 bases, with 14 bases between them. The CDR3 spells CASRTGYGETQYF. The CDR3 nucleotides are TGTGCCAGCCGCACGGGGTATGGAGAGACCCAGTACTTC.

The V gene is TRBV7-2, the J gene TRBJ2-1, with TRBD2 identical over 8 bases. There are 14 residues in the CDR3. Germline V gene data show CDR1 as SGHTA and CDR2 as FQGNSA. The V gene end was trimmed by 2 bases and the J gene end by 11 bases; junction bases not matched to a gene: 8. CDR3 DNA sequence: TGTGCCAGCAGCTTATCTAGCGGGTACCCGCAGCAGTTCTTC. Translating gives CASSLSSGYPQQFF.

The chain employs TRBV3-1 (or the pseudogene TRBV3-2) and TRBJ1-2; 8 bases are a match to TRBD1. The germline V gene has CDR1 LGHDT and CDR2 YNNKEL (reference sequence). The CDR3 runs 14 residues. V lost 1 base and J lost 3; bases outside the gene matches: 1. As DNA, the CDR3 is TGTGCCAGCAGCCAAGCGACAGGGGACTATGGCTACACCTTC. Protein sequence: CASSQATGDYGYTF.

The J gene is TRBJ1-6, the V gene TRBV6-1; 7 bases are a match to TRBD1. With 1 base clipped from V and 6 bases from J, the junction kept 6 bases outside the gene matches. Germline-derived CDR1 and CDR2 are MNHNS and SASEGT. The CDR3 totals 16 residues. In DNA, the CDR3 is TGTGCCAGCAGTGAAGTCAGGAGACAGGGTAATTCACCCCTCCACTTT. As protein: CASSEVRRQGNSPLHF.

The gene calls are TRBV5-8 and TRBJ1-1; the D is unclear. The CDR3 runs 14 residues. Germline V CDR1 and CDR2: SGHTS, YDEGEE. V was trimmed by 4 bases and J by 1 base, leaving 11 bases between them. The CDR3 DNA sequence: TGTGCCAGCAGCCCCCTCCGGAGGAACACTGAAGCTTTCTTT. Residues: CASSPLRRNTEAFF.

This clone has only one observation. This chain links TRBV15 with TRBJ1-2, with 8 bases that match TRBD1. Trimming took 0 bases from V and 5 from J; bases not matched to a gene: 2. The CDR3 has 14 residues. The germline CDR1 and CDR2 sequences are LNHNV and YYDKDF (reference sequence). CDR3: CATSRDGQGYGYTF. As DNA, the CDR3 is TGTGCCACCAGCAGAGATGGACAGGGATATGGCTACACCTTC.

The genes are TRBV6-2 or TRBV6-3 and TRBJ1-2; 7 bases fit TRBD1. Per the germline V gene, CDR1 is MNHEY and CDR2 is SVGEGT. J gave up 2 bases and V 5 bases, and 5 bases lay outside the gene matches. The CDR3 has 14 amino acids. The CDR3 is CASSTATGNYGYTF. The CDR3 DNA sequence: TGTGCCAGCAGTACCGCGACAGGGAACTATGGCTACACCTTC.

The rearrangement links TRBV12-3 or TRBV12-4 to TRBJ2-3; D gene unclear. V was pared by 6 bases and J by 4 bases, with 8 bases between. The CDR3 loop spans 12 amino acids. This CDR3 reads CASSQPADTQYF. The CDR3 coding sequence is TGTGCCAGCAGCCAACCAGCAGATACGCAGTATTTT.

The V and J genes are TRBV6-5 and TRBJ2-7; D is undetermined. The germline V gene has CDR1 MNHEY and CDR2 SVGAGI. There are 11 residues in the CDR3. V gave up 6 bases and J gave up 3 bases, with 6 bases separating them. For the CDR3, the DNA is TGTGCCAGCAGAAGCTACTACGAGCAGTACTTC. It codes for CASRSYYEQYF.

The chain joins TRBV4-2 to TRBJ2-1; 9 bases fit TRBD2. The CDR3 loop spans 16 amino acids. Germline lookup yields CDR1 LGHNA and CDR2 YNFKEQ. The trim removed 7 bases at V and 7 bases at J, leaving 14 bases unmatched. This CDR3 is CASNERWREGENEQFF. The CDR3 bases are TGTGCCAGCAACGAACGCTGGCGGGAGGGTGAGAATGAGCAGTTCTTC.

The rearrangement links TRBV28 to TRBJ1-1; 8 bases agree with TRBD1. This CDR3 region has 15 residues. V gave up 6 bases and J gave up 11 bases; unmatched junction bases: 17. Germline loops: CDR1 MDHEN, CDR2 SYDVKM. CDR3 amino acids: CASSTWSDREVGAFF. The DNA for the CDR3 is TGTGCCAGCAGCACTTGGTCGGACAGGGAGGTCGGCGCTTTCTTT.

This clone has just one count. V is TRBV6-6 and J is TRBJ2-2, with 8 bases fitting TRBD1. The CDR3 totals 16 residues. V lost 6 bases and J lost 4; bases outside the gene matches: 10. The V gene's germline CDR1 is MNHNY and CDR2 SVGAGI (reference sequence). The CDR3 spells CASSALGQVPTGELFF. The CDR3 DNA reads TGTGCCAGCAGCGCCTTGGGACAGGTACCCACCGGGGAGCTGTTTTTT.

The chain uses TRBV6-2 or TRBV6-3 and TRBJ2-7, with D maybe TRBD2 (5 bases). Per the germline V gene, CDR1 is MNHEY and CDR2 is SVGEGT. The CDR3 runs 12 residues. Trimming removed 5 bases at V and 3 bases at J, with 8 bases between. The CDR3 is CASSDGDYEQYF. For the CDR3, the DNA is TGTGCCAGCAGTGACGGGGACTACGAGCAGTACTTC.

The V gene is TRBV5-1, the J gene TRBJ1-5, with D uncertain. This CDR3 region has 15 residues. Looked up from germline, CDR1 is SGHRS and CDR2 is YFSETQ. Trimming shortened V by 0 bases and J by 7 bases, and 14 bases separated the two germline ends. The CDR3 DNA follows: TGCGCCAGCAGCTTGGAAGGAGGGTTAGGACAGCCCCAGCATTTT. This encodes CASSLEGGLGQPQHF. Looking up the rest from reference TRBV5-1 and TRBJ1-5 gives the full variable domain: KAGVTQTPRYLIKTRGQQVTLSCSPISGHRSVSWYQQTPGQGLQFLFEYFSETQRNKGNFPGRFSGRQFSNSRSEMNVSTLELGDSALYLCASSLEGGLGQPQHFGDGTRLSIL.

V usage is TRBV6-6 and J usage is TRBJ2-2, with TRBD1 identical over 7 bases. The ends lost 6 bases at V and 1 base at J; junction bases unmatched: 23. The CDR3 is made up of 21 amino acids. Germline V gene lookup returns CDR1 MNHNY and CDR2 SVGAGI (reference sequence). CDR3 region: CASSRNRGIRSRTENTGELFF. The CDR3 DNA reads as TGTGCCAGCAGCAGAAACAGGGGAATTAGATCGAGGACTGAGAACACCGGGGAGCTGTTTTTT.

This clone was observed a single time. This rearrangement joins TRBV4-3 to TRBJ2-7; D is unresolved. Trimming removed 1 base at V and 1 base at J, with 11 bases between. Germline CDR1 LGHNA, CDR2 YSLEER. The CDR3 sequence is 15 residues long. The CDR3 protein is CASSQGSGASYEQYF. DNA of the CDR3: TGCGCCAGCAGCCAAGGAAGTGGAGCTTCCTACGAGCAGTACTTC.

The rearrangement links TRBV5-6 to TRBJ2-5; 8 bases fit TRBD2. Germline V gene data show CDR1 as SGHDT and CDR2 as YYEEEE. The CDR3 is 14 residues long. After removal of 1 base from V and 5 bases from J, the junction contained 4 bases not matched to a gene. The CDR3 DNA follows: TGTGCCAGCAGCTTGTTGAGCGGGGGCGAGACCCAGTACTTC. It encodes CASSLLSGGETQYF.

The chain joins TRBV7-9 to TRBJ2-3, with 9 bases identical to TRBD1. The length of the CDR3 is 15 residues. V shed 8 bases and J 2 bases; nucleotides not matched to a gene: 8. In germline, CDR1 is SEHNR, CDR2 FQNEAQ (reference sequence). This chain's CDR3 is CASPRGTGNTDTQYF. In DNA, the CDR3 is TGTGCCAGCCCTAGAGGGACAGGGAACACAGATACGCAGTATTTT.

J is TRBJ1-1 and V is TRBV5-5; no reliable D call. Germline loops: CDR1 SGHKS, CDR2 YYEKEE (reference sequence). Trimming cost V 2 bases and J 3 bases, with 8 bases left between them. The CDR3 is made up of 13 amino acids. The DNA for the CDR3 is TGTGCCAGCAGCTTACAACGTGACACTGAAGCTTTCTTT. Translating gives CASSLQRDTEAFF.

This chain links TRBV7-3 with TRBJ1-1; D ambiguous. The CDR3 contains 14 residues. Germline V gene data show CDR1 as SGHTA and CDR2 as FQGTGA. V shed 1 base and J shed 0 bases, with 6 bases lying between them. For the CDR3, the DNA is TGTGCCAGCAGCTTAAACTCGGTGAACACTGAAGCTTTCTTT. This translates into CASSLNSVNTEAFF. The variable domain in full, with the rest retrieved from reference TRBV7-3 and TRBJ1-1, is GAGVSQTPSNKVTEKGKYVELRCDPISGHTALYWYRQSLGQGPEFLIYFQGTGAADDSGLPNDRFFAVRPEGSVSTLKIQRTERGDSAVYLCASSLNSVNTEAFFGQGTRLTVV.

The rearrangement joins TRBV7-6 to TRBJ2-5, with 7 positions matching TRBD1. V was clipped by 1 base and J by 1 base; unmatched bases: 6. CDR3 size: 16 residues. Per the germline V gene, CDR1 is SGHVS and CDR2 is FNYEAQ. The CDR3 DNA reads as TGTGCCAGCAGCTTAGTTACCCGGGACAGCCAAGAGACCCAGTACTTC. It encodes CASSLVTRDSQETQYF.